This TCR beta chain came from a study of monozygotic twins with inflammatory bowel disease. Regarding the study as a whole: IBD patients showed reduced TCRbeta diversity (inverse Simpson) versus healthy co-twins.

CDR3 length: 16 amino acids. Blood (just over 2.4 ml) was collected from every donor individually. Comments on this clonotype: Its specificity is not known.

TCRdb reanalyzed the 5' RACE reads and collapses them to one entry per CDR3 protein, without DNA. The repertoire table contains approximately 150,000 distinct CDR3 sequences. The clonotype was recovered from a human donor with ulcerative colitis or Crohn's disease, or a healthy co-twin of an affected twin (not recorded which). The sample comprised blood. This chain joins TRBV12-3 or TRBV12-4 and TRBJ1-6; the TCRdb call, TRBD1, lacks DNA for checking. This CDR3 is CASTRSSEGANSPLHF.